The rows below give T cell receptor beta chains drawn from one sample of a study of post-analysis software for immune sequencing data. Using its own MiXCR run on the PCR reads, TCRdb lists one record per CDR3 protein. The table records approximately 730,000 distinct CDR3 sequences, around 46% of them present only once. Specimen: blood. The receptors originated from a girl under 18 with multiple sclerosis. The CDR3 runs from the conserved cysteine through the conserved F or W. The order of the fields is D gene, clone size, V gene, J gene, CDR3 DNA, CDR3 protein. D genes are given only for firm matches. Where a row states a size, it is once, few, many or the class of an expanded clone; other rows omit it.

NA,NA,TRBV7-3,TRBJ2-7,TGTGCCAGCAGCCCGGACAGTGGCAATGAGCAGTACTTC,CASSPDSGNEQYF
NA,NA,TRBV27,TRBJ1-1,TGTGCCAGCAGTTCCCCGGGACTGCTGAACACTGAAGCTTTCTTT,CASSSPGLLNTEAFF
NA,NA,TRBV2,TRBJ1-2,TGTGCCAGCAGCTCCGGACGGGATACGGGCTACACCTTC,CASSSGRDTGYTF
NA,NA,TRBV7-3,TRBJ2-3,TGTGCCAGCAGCCCGAGGGGGTCATCGAACCCCTCAGATACGCAGTATTTT,CASSPRGSSNPSDTQYF
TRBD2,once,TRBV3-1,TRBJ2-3,TGTGCCAGCAGCCCCTCGGGACTAGCGGGAGTCGAAGATACGCAGTATTTT,CASSPSGLAGVEDTQYF
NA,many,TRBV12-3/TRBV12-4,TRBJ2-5,TGTGCCAGCAGTTTAGCGCTAGAGGAGACCCAGTACTTC,CASSLALEETQYF
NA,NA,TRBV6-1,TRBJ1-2,TGTGCCAGCAGTGAAGCCGTGACAGGTTATGGCTACACCTTC,CASSEAVTGYGYTF
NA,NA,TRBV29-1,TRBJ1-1,TGCAGCGGCCTGCGAGCGAACACTGAAGCTTTCTTT,CSGLRANTEAFF
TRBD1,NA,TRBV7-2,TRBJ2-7,TGTGCCAGCAGCTCGCGGGACAGGGGGTCCGAGCAGTACTTC,CASSSRDRGSEQYF
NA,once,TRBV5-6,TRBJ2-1,TGTGCCAGCAGCGGAGGTTTCTCCTACAATGAGCAGTTCTTC,CASSGGFSYNEQFF
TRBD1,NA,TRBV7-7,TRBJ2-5,TGTGCTAGCAGCCAAGACCGGGACAGGGAGACCCAGTACTTC,CASSQDRDRETQYF
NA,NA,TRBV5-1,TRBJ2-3,TGCGCCAGCAGCTTGGGGCTCCAAGGCACAGATACGCAGTATTTT,CASSLGLQGTDTQYF
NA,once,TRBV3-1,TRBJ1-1,TGTGCCAGCGGAACGTTTTCGGGCACTGAAGCTTTCTTT,CASGTFSGTEAFF
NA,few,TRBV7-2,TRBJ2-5,TGTGCCAGCAGCCCAAGGCGGGGTATGGGAGAGACCCAGTACTTC,CASSPRRGMGETQYF
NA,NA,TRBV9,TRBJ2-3,TGTGCCAGCAGCGTAAGTCACGGGGAAAGAGATACGCAGTATTTT,CASSVSHGERDTQYF
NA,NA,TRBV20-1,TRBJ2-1,TGCAGTGCTAGAACCCCGCGCAATGAGCAGTTCTTC,CSARTPRNEQFF
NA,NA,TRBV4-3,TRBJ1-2,TGCGCCAGCAGCCAAGATTGGGTTGTACGAGTAACGCAAGGCTACACCTTC,CASSQDWVVRVTQGYTF
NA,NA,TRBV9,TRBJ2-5,TGTGCCAGCAGCGTAGATGCGGCGGGATCCCGTGAGCAGTACTTC,CASSVDAAGSREQYF
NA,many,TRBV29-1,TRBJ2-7,TGCAGCGTGAATGGGGTTGCCTCCTACGAGCAGTACTTC,CSVNGVASYEQYF
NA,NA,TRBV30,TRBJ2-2,TGTGCCGGAAAATGGGACACCAACACCGGGGAGTTGTTTTTT,CAGKWDTNTGELFF
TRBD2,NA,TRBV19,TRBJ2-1,TGTGCCAGTAGCTTAGGGCGTCTAGCGGAAAACAATGAGCAGTTCTTC,CASSLGRLAENNEQFF
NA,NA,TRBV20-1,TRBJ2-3,TGCAGTGCTAGAGCTACTAACACAGATACGCAGTATTTT,CSARATNTDTQYF
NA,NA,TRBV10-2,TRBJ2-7,TGCGCCAGCAGTGGAAGCGATGAGCAGTACTTC,CASSGSDEQYF
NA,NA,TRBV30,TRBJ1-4,TGTGCCTGGAGGCTGGCTGGGCATGAAAAACTGTTTTTT,CAWRLAGHEKLFF
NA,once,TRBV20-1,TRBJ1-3,TGCAGTGCTAGAGATCTCAGAGCCACTGGAAACACCATATATTTT,CSARDLRATGNTIYF
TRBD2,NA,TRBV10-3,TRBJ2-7,TGTGCCATCAGTGCCAGCGGGACTACCAGGTACGAGCAGTACTTC,CAISASGTTRYEQYF
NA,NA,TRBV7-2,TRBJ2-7,TGTGCCAGCAGCTTCGGGGGCAGTAGGGTATACGAGCAGTACTTC,CASSFGGSRVYEQYF
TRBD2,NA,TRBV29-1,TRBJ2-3,TGCAGCGTTGAGGGACTAGCGAAAAGCACAGATACGCAGTATTTT,CSVEGLAKSTDTQYF
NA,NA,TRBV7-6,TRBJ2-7,TGTGCCAGCAGCCTCGGAGTCGGGGATAACAATGAGCAGTACTTC,CASSLGVGDNNEQYF
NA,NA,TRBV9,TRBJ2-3,TGTGCCAGCAGCGCGACACTAGACCGCACAGATACGCAGTATTTT,CASSATLDRTDTQYF
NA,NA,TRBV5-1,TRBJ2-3,TGCGCCAGCAGCCAAGGGATGAAGCAGTATTTT,CASSQGMKQYF
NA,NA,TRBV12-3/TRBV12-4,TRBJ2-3,TGTGCCAGCAGCCCCGGACCTAGAGCAGATGTGCAGTATTTT,CASSPGPRADVQYF
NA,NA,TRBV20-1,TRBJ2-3,TGCAGTGCTAGAAGAGGGGGAGGCACAGATACGCAGTATTTT,CSARRGGGTDTQYF
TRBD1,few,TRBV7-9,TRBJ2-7,TGTGCCAGCAGCCTAACCACTGACAGGGTGTACGAGCAGTACTTC,CASSLTTDRVYEQYF
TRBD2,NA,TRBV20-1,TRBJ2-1,TGCAGTGCTCGGACTAGCGGAGGGGCCTACAATGAGCAGTTCTTC,CSARTSGGAYNEQFF
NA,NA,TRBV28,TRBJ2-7,TGTGCCAGCAGTTCACTTAGCGGCCCGAAGGGAGAGCAGTACTTC,CASSSLSGPKGEQYF
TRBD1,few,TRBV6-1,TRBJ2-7,TGTGCCAGCAGTCCTGACAGGGCATACTCCTACGAGCAGTACTTC,CASSPDRAYSYEQYF
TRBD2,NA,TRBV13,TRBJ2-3,TGTGCCAGCAGGTGGGGACTAGCGGACACAGATACGCAGTATTTT,CASRWGLADTDTQYF
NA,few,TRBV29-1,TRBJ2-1,TGCAGCGTTGAAGAGGGAGCGGCCTACAATGAGCAGTTCTTC,CSVEEGAAYNEQFF
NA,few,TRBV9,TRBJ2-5,TGTGCCAGCACCTCGGACAACCAAGAGACCCAGTACTTC,CASTSDNQETQYF
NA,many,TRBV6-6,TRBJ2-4,TGTGCCAGCAGCCTATTTACAGGGATAGCCAAAAACATTCAGTACTTC,CASSLFTGIAKNIQYF
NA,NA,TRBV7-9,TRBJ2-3,TGTGCCAGCAGCTTGCCCCAGGGATTCACAGATACGCAGTATTTT,CASSLPQGFTDTQYF
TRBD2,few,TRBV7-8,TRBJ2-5,TGTGCCAGCAGCTTAACAGCGGGAGCCCAAGAGACCCAGTACTTC,CASSLTAGAQETQYF
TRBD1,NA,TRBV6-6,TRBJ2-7,TGTGCCAGCAGTCATTCGGACAGGGGGAACAGCGAGCAGTACTTC,CASSHSDRGNSEQYF
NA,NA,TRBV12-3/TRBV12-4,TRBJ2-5,TGTGCCAGCAGGCGCGAGGGGTTCAAGTACTTC,CASRREGFKYF
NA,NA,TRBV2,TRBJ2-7,TGTGCCAGCAGTGAAGCGGCGGGGTACGAGCAGTACTTC,CASSEAAGYEQYF
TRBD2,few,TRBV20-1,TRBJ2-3,TGCAGTGCTAGAGATTACTGGCAGGGAGATAGCGGGGATACGCAGTATTTT,CSARDYWQGDSGDTQYF
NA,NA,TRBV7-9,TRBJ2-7,TGTGCCAGCAGCTCAGGAATTGGGGCAGGGCGTCCCTACGAGCAGTACTTC,CASSSGIGAGRPYEQYF